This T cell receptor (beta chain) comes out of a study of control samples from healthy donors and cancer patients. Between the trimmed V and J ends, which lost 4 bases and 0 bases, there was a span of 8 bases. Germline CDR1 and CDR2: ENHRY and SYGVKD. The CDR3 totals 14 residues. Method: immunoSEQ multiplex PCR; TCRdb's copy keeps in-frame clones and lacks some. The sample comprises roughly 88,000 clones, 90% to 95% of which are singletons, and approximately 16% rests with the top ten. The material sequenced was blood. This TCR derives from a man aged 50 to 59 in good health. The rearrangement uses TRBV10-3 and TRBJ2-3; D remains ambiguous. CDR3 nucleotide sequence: TGTGCCATCAGTGGGACCGGGAGCACAGATACGCAGTATTTT. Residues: CAISGTGSTDTQYF.